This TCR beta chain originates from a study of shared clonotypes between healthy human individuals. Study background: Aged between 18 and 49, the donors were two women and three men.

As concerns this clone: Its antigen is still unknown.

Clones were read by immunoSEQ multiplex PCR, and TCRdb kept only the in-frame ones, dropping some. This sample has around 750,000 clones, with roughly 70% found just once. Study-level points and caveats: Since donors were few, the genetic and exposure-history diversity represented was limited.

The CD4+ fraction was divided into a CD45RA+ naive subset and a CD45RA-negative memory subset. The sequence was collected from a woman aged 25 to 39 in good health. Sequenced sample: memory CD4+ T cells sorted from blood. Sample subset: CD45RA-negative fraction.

The CDR3 sequence: CASSPGWGNKNIQYF. The CDR3 region has the DNA TGTGCCAGCAGCCCTGGGTGGGGCAATAAAAACATTCAGTACTTC. The chain combines TRBV28 with TRBJ2-4, with D possibly TRBD1 on 5 matching bases. Trimming took off 6 bases at V and 4 bases at J, with 16 bases between the two ends. The CDR3 is made up of 15 amino acids. Germline V gene sequence: CDR1 MDHEN, CDR2 SYDVKM.